This T cell receptor (beta chain) was found in a study of blood T cell repertoires in COVID-19. Study-wide background: Nucleic acid was either cDNA or gDNA, and it came from T cells, B-cell-depleted T cells, or PBMCs.

The CDR3 covers 13 residues. Germline V gene data show CDR1 as SGHTA and CDR2 as FQGNSA. V shed 5 bases and J shed 4 bases, with 11 bases lying between them. Repertoires were generated with immunoSEQ multiplex PCR, while TCRdb's copy carries only in-frame clones and drops some. The sample includes roughly 100,000 clones, about 75% of them seen just once. Sequenced: peripheral blood. The source of this sequence is a woman of 80 years or more with acute or convalescent COVID-19. The genes are TRBV7-2 and TRBJ2-5; a possible D gene is TRBD2 (5 bases). The CDR3 nucleotides are TGTGCCAGCAGCGTTACTAGTGGAGAGACCCAGTACTTC. Translation gives CASSVTSGETQYF.